A selection of T cell receptor beta chains follows, all from one sample in a study of radiation and T cells in renal cell carcinoma. Profiled with immunoSEQ multiplex PCR; TCRdb holds only in-frame clones, not every one. Of roughly 160,000 clones listed, about nine tenths are singletons. Sequenced here: blood, sampled from a patient whose treatment included radiotherapy and nephrectomy. These receptors all come from a woman aged 45-60 years with renal cell carcinoma. Each CDR3 is given with its conserved first and last residue. Each record gives: D gene, clone size, V gene, J gene, CDR3 DNA, CDR3 protein. A D gene is named only where the DNA matches it firmly. Clone size is given for some rows only: seen once, a few or many times, or a class if the clone is expanded.

.	.	TRBV10-3	TRBJ2-5	TGTGCCATCAGTGAGTCGTTGATTCAGGAGACCCAGTACTTC	CAISESLIQETQYF
.	.	TRBV6-1	TRBJ1-1	TGTGCCAGCAGTGAGGAAGGGGGGTACACTGAAGCTTTCTTT	CASSEEGGYTEAFF
.	few	TRBV25-1	TRBJ1-6	TGTGCCAGCAGTGAAGGGCAGGGGTCAAAGTCACCCCTCCACTTT	CASSEGQGSKSPLHF
.	.	TRBV11-1	TRBJ1-2	TGTGCCAGCAGCCTGGATGCCAGGGGAAGTAACTATGGCTACACCTTC	CASSLDARGSNYGYTF
.	.	TRBV7-9	TRBJ1-5	TGTGCCAGCAGCGCCGGACGGAGCAATCAGCCCCAGCATTTT	CASSAGRSNQPQHF
.	once	TRBV2	TRBJ1-1	TGTGCCAGCAGCGTACGTCTGAGTCAGGCTGAAGCTTTCTTT	CASSVRLSQAEAFF
.	.	TRBV7-9	TRBJ2-1	TGTGCCAGCAGCTCACTAGAGGCGAGCTCCTACAATGAGCAGTTCTTC	CASSSLEASSYNEQFF
TRBD1	.	TRBV19	TRBJ1-2	TGTGCCAGTAGCGAGACAGGGGGCGTTTCGTTTGGCTACACCTTC	CASSETGGVSFGYTF
.	.	TRBV29-1	TRBJ1-1	TGCAGCGTTGCGGACGGGAACACTGAAGCTTTCTTT	CSVADGNTEAFF
.	.	TRBV7-9	TRBJ2-7	TGTGCCAGCAGCTTAGAAGTGGGGAATCGGCAGTACTTC	CASSLEVGNRQYF
.	.	TRBV6-1	TRBJ1-3	TGTGCCAGCAGTGAGTATCCACAGGAGACCTCTGGAAACACCATATATTTT	CASSEYPQETSGNTIYF
.	.	TRBV29-1	TRBJ1-1	TGCAGCGTATCTAGGAACACTGAAGCTTTCTTT	CSVSRNTEAFF
.	few	TRBV5-6	TRBJ1-2	TGTGCCAGCAGCCCCCTAGGGGGTCGGAGTAGGGGCTACACCTTC	CASSPLGGRSRGYTF
.	.	TRBV6-5	TRBJ1-6	TGTGCCAGCAAAGATTGGGGTCCACATTCACCCCTCCACTTT	CASKDWGPHSPLHF
.	once	TRBV7-3	TRBJ2-1	TGTGCCAGCAGCAAAGGGACGGGTTCCTACAATGAGCAGTTCTTC	CASSKGTGSYNEQFF
.	.	TRBV6-5	TRBJ2-3	TGTGCCAGCAGTTACGACGGATTTGATACGCAGTATTTT	CASSYDGFDTQYF
TRBD1	.	TRBV6-5	TRBJ1-2	TGTGCCAGCAGCCCCGGGACAGGGGCCTATGGCTACACCTTC	CASSPGTGAYGYTF
.	few	TRBV20-1	TRBJ2-1	TGCAGTGCTAGAGACGTCAATGAGCAGTTCTTC	CSARDVNEQFF
.	.	TRBV9	TRBJ1-6	TGTGCCAGCAGCCGGACAGTCCTCAGCTCCTATAATTCACCCCTCCACTTT	CASSRTVLSSYNSPLHF
.	.	TRBV29-1	TRBJ1-2	TGCAGCGTTGAATATGGAGGCTATGGCTACACCTTC	CSVEYGGYGYTF